The clone carrying this T cell receptor beta chain was seen more than once but under ten times. Its antigen is as yet unknown. The data originate from a study of breast tumors, draining lymph nodes, adjacent tissues. Study results and limitations: Tumor and nontumor repertoires were significantly more similar in luminal-like than in basal-like breast cancer.

MiXCR, run by TCRdb on the multiplex PCR reads, gives a single entry per CDR3 protein. Of about 21,000 distinct CDR3 sequences in the sample, 50% were seen once. The CDR3 loop spans 15 amino acids. V trimming: 5 bases; J trimming: 1 base; junction bases outside the gene matches: 7. Germline CDR1 SGHTA, CDR2 FQGNSA. Sequencing was done on a sample of breast tumor tissue. The V gene is TRBV7-2, the J gene TRBJ1-1, with 7 positions matching TRBD1. The sequence was collected from a female donor with breast cancer. Some clones in this sample may be carry-over from other donors' samples. CDR3 residues: CASSPKTGQNTEAFF. The DNA for the CDR3 is TGTGCCAGCAGCCCAAAGACAGGGCAGAACACTGAAGCTTTCTTT. Full variable domain (outside the CDR3, taken from reference TRBV7-2 and TRBJ1-1): GAGVSQSPSNKVTEKGKDVELRCDPISGHTALYWYRQSLGQGLEFLIYFQGNSAPDKSGLPSDRFSAERTGGSVSTLTIQRTQQEDSAVYLCASSPKTGQNTEAFFGQGTRLTVV.